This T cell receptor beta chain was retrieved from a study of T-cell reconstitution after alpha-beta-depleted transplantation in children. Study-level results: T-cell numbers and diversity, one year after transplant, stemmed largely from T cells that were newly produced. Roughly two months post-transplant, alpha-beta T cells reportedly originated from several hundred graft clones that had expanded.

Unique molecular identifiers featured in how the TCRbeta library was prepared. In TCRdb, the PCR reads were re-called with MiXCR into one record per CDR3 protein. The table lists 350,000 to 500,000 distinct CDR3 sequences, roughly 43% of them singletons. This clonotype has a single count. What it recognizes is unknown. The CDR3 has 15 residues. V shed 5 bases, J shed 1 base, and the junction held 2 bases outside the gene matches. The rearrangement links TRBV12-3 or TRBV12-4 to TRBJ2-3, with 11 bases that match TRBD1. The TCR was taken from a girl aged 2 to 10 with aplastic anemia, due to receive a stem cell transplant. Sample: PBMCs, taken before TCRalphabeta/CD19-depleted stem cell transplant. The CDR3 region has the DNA TGTGCCAGCAGTGGGGACAGGGGGGGCACAGATACGCAGTATTTT. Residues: CASSGDRGGTDTQYF.